The 21 T cell receptor beta chains below were found in one sample sequenced in a study of OX40 agonist ivuxolimab in advanced cancers. The library was produced with the immunoSEQ multiplex PCR assay. Held by TCRdb, this immuneACCESS table contains in-frame sequences only and omits some clones. Under half of the omission traces to an unresolved V gene where checked; the cause of the rest is unknown. The sample table contains fewer than 70,000 clones; only one count was recorded for more than 85% of them. The ten biggest clones cover 10% to 15% of the sample. Specimen: CD4+ or CD8+ T cells sorted from blood, collected in a trial of the OX40 agonist ivuxolimab. Receptors originate from an adult with an advanced solid tumor such as melanoma, head and neck, liver or kidney cancer.

The V gene is TRBV6-4, the J gene TRBJ2-1; TRBD1 matches at 7 bases. Unmatched junction bases numbered 7, after V lost 3 bases and J lost 8 bases. The CDR3 is 14 amino acids. The germline V gene encodes CDR1 MRHNA and CDR2 SNTAGT. CDR3 loop: CASSETGFGDEQFF. For the CDR3, the DNA is TGTGCCAGCAGTGAGACAGGGTTTGGCGATGAGCAGTTCTTC.

This chain uses TRBV7-6 with TRBJ2-7, with TRBD2 matching 9 bases. Trimming cost V 3 bases and J 1 base; bases outside gene matches: 4. CDR3 size: 15 residues. The germline V gene has CDR1 SGHVS and CDR2 FNYEAQ. The CDR3 DNA reads as TGTGCCAGCAGCTTTCGCGGGAGGGGGTCCTACGAGCAGTACTTC. Its translation: CASSFRGRGSYEQYF.

This chain joins TRBV4-2 and TRBJ2-1; TRBD2 matches at 12 bases. The junction had 5 bases not matched to a gene; V was cut back by 4 bases and J by 1 base. There are 17 residues in the CDR3. Germline V CDR1 and CDR2: LGHNA, YNFKEQ. The CDR3 spells CASSPETSGSSYNEQFF. The CDR3 nucleotides are TGTGCCAGCAGCCCTGAGACTAGCGGGAGTTCCTACAATGAGCAGTTCTTC.

This chain links TRBV7-9 with TRBJ2-5; D is unresolved. V lost 2 bases to trimming and J lost 2 bases, with 6 bases between them. Germline V gives CDR1 SEHNR, CDR2 FQNEAQ (reference sequence). The length of the CDR3 is 13 residues. CDR3 protein: CASSLSRQETQYF. The CDR3 DNA follows: TGTGCCAGCAGCTTATCTAGGCAAGAGACCCAGTACTTC.

The rearrangement links TRBV6-1 to TRBJ2-1, with 10 bases identical to TRBD2. CDR1 and CDR2 (germline): MNHNS, SASEGT. CDR3 length: 16 amino acids. V was pared by 2 bases and J by 9 bases, with 10 bases of the junction left unmatched. The CDR3 is CASSEYQAGGFSEQFF. In DNA form, the CDR3 reads TGTGCCAGCAGTGAATATCAAGCGGGAGGGTTTAGTGAGCAGTTCTTC.

The rearrangement uses TRBV2 and TRBJ1-5, with 8 positions matching TRBD1. The CDR3 covers 18 residues. Germline trimming cut 6 bases from V and 0 bases from J; bases unmatched to any gene: 13. CDR1 is SNHLY, CDR2 FYNNEI, per germline. The CDR3 spells CASSGDRDRSHSNQPQHF. CDR3 DNA: TGTGCCAGCAGCGGAGACCGGGACAGGAGCCATAGCAATCAGCCCCAGCATTTT.

V is TRBV7-8 and J is TRBJ2-7, with TRBD2 matching 11 bases. Germline assignment: CDR1 SGHVS and CDR2 FQNEAQ. After removal of 5 bases from V and 4 bases from J, the junction contained 10 bases not matched to a gene. The CDR3 totals 16 residues. Here the CDR3 reads CASSQTVGTSGYEQYF. CDR3 in DNA: TGTGCCAGCAGCCAAACCGTCGGGACTAGCGGATACGAGCAGTACTTC.

The V and J genes are TRBV10-3 and TRBJ2-7; D is possibly TRBD1 (5 bases). The CDR3 is made up of 15 amino acids. Germline V gives CDR1 ENHRY, CDR2 SYGVKD. The germline V and J ends were trimmed by 5 bases and 3 bases, with 17 bases remaining between them. The chain's CDR3 is CAISSRGRGYYEQYF. The CDR3 coding sequence is TGTGCCATCAGTAGCCGTGGAAGGGGATACTACGAGCAGTACTTC.

The chain links TRBV13 to TRBJ1-1; no reliable D call. V was pared by 5 bases and J by 1 base, with 8 bases between. Germline-derived CDR1 and CDR2 are PRHDT and FYEKMQ (reference sequence). This CDR3 is 13 amino acids long. The CDR3 sequence: CASSAGWNTEAFF. The DNA of the CDR3 is TGTGCCAGCAGCGCCGGGTGGAACACTGAAGCTTTCTTT.

The genes are TRBV6-6 and TRBJ1-1; D may be TRBD1 (5 bases). The CDR3 loop spans 15 amino acids. V was clipped by 2 bases and J by 7 bases, with 17 bases between them. The germline V gene has CDR1 MNHNY and CDR2 SVGAGI (reference sequence). In DNA form, the CDR3 reads TGTGCCAGCAGTTACACCTCAGGGATCCCAAATGAAGCTTTCTTT. This encodes CASSYTSGIPNEAFF.

The chain uses TRBV6-1 and TRBJ1-5, with D unresolved. Deletions cut 4 bases from V and 6 bases from J, with 4 bases between. CDR1 and CDR2 from the germline V gene are MNHNS and SASEGT. The CDR3 is 11 residues long. The CDR3 DNA is TGTGCCAGCAGTGTAAGTCAGCCCCAGCATTTT. Its protein product is CASSVSQPQHF.

This clone was observed a single time. This chain connects TRBV5-1 to TRBJ2-1; 7 bases line up with TRBD1. The CDR3 runs 16 residues. Germline CDR1 and CDR2: SGHRS and YFSETQ. The V gene end was trimmed by 0 bases and the J gene end by 1 base; junction bases not matched to a gene: 4. In DNA, the CDR3 is TGCGCCAGCAGCTTGGGTCCAGGGGGATCCTACAATGAGCAGTTCTTC. This codes for CASSLGPGGSYNEQFF.

The chain recombines TRBV5-1 with TRBJ1-3; 11 bases map to TRBD1. Germline lookup yields CDR1 SGHRS and CDR2 YFSETQ. CDR3 length equals 14 residues. The junction had 1 base not matched to a gene; V was cut back by 4 bases and J by 4 bases. The CDR3 region has the DNA TGCGCCAGCAGCCGGACAGGGGGCGGAAACACCATATATTTT. It translates to CASSRTGGGNTIYF.

The rearrangement links TRBV6-4 to TRBJ2-3; 10 bases fit TRBD2. The V gene end was trimmed by 3 bases and the J gene end by 4 bases; junction bases not matched to a gene: 7. This CDR3 is 16 amino acids long. The V gene's germline CDR1 is MRHNA and CDR2 SNTAGT. CDR3 loop: CASSENPSGSADTQYF. The CDR3 DNA sequence: TGTGCCAGCAGTGAGAATCCTAGCGGGAGCGCAGATACGCAGTATTTT.

The V call is TRBV27, the J call TRBJ2-7; TRBD2 matches at 12 bases. Germline loops: CDR1 MNHEY, CDR2 SMNVEV (reference sequence). V shed 8 bases and J 2 bases; nucleotides not matched to a gene: 1. The length of the CDR3 is 13 residues. In DNA form, the CDR3 reads TGTGCCAGCCGACTAGCGGGAGCCTACGAGCAGTACTTC. This codes for CASRLAGAYEQYF.

The V gene is TRBV6-1, the J gene TRBJ2-7; D is unclear. Germline V gene lookup returns CDR1 MNHNS and CDR2 SASEGT. The CDR3 runs to 15 residues. Between the trimmed V and J ends, which lost 3 bases and 0 bases, there was a span of 12 bases. The CDR3 spells CASSDRVLSSYEQYF. The CDR3 coding sequence is TGTGCCAGCAGTGATCGGGTATTGAGCTCCTACGAGCAGTACTTC.

This sequence joins TRBV4-1 and TRBJ1-1; D possibly corresponds to TRBD1 (6 bases). Deletions cut 8 bases from V and 4 bases from J, with 20 bases between. The CDR3 is made up of 15 amino acids. Germline V gene lookup returns CDR1 MGHRA and CDR2 YSYEKL. CDR3 coding DNA: TGCGCCAGCCACCCGGACGGGGGGGGCGGCACTGAAGCTTTCTTT. Translating gives CASHPDGGGGTEAFF.

The chain joins TRBV5-1 to TRBJ2-5; TRBD2 might be the D (5 bases). TRBJ2-7 matches the DNA end more closely, so the J call is doubtful. This CDR3 is 15 amino acids long. Germline lookup yields CDR1 SGHRS and CDR2 YFSETQ. The CDR3 coding sequence is TGCGCCAGCAGCTTAGGCACTAGTTCAACCTACGAGCAGTACTTC. It translates to CASSLGTSSTYEQYF.

The V gene is TRBV13, the J gene TRBJ2-2, with 9 bases matching TRBD1. The junction had 11 bases not matched to a gene; V was cut back by 4 bases and J by 8 bases. CDR3 length: 16 residues. Germline CDR1 reads PRHDT; CDR2 reads FYEKMQ (reference sequence). The CDR3 DNA reads as TGTGCCAGCAGCTCTTGGGACAGGGAAAGAGCAGGGGAGCTGTTTTTT. Translating it yields CASSSWDRERAGELFF.

Notes on this clone: An end of the junction does not agree with germline; a read error may underlie this. This chain uses TRBV7-8 with TRBJ1-5; 8 bases line up with TRBD1. The CDR3 loop spans 15 amino acids. From germline, CDR1 is SGHVS and CDR2 FQNEAQ. The CDR3 DNA is TGTGCCGGCAGCCCCACGGACACAGGGGGGATAGCCCAGCATTTT. This encodes CAGSPTDTGGIAQHF.

The rearrangement links TRBV7-9 to TRBJ1-1, with 8 bases that match TRBD1. The CDR3 runs 14 residues. Germline V gene data show CDR1 as SEHNR and CDR2 as FQNEAQ (reference sequence). With 4 bases clipped from V and 0 bases from J, the junction kept 1 base outside the gene matches. The CDR3 nucleotides read TGTGCCAGCAGCTGGGACAGGCTGAACACTGAAGCTTTCTTT. Residues: CASSWDRLNTEAFF.